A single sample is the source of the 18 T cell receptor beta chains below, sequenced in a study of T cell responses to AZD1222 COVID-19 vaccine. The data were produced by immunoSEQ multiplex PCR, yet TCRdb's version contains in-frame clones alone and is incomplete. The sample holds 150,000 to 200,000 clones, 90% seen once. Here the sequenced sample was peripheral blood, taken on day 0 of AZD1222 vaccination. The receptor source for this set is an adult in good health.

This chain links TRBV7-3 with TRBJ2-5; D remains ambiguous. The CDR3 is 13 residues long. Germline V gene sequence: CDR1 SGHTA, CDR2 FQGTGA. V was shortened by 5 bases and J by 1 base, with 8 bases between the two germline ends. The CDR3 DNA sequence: TGTGCCAGCAGCCCCGGGCCCCAAGAGACCCAGTACTTC. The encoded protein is CASSPGPQETQYF.

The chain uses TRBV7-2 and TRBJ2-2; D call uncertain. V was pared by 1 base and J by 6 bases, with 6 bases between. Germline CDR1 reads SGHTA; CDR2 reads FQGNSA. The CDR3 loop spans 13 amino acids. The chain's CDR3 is CASSLVLAGELFF. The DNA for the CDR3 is TGTGCCAGCAGCTTAGTTTTGGCCGGGGAGCTGTTTTTT.

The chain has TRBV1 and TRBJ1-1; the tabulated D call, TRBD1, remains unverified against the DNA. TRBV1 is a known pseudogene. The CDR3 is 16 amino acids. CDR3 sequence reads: CTSSQERGPSPTEAFF. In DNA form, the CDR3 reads TGCACCAGCAGCCAAGAAAGGGGGCCTAGCCCCACTGAAGCTTTCTTT.

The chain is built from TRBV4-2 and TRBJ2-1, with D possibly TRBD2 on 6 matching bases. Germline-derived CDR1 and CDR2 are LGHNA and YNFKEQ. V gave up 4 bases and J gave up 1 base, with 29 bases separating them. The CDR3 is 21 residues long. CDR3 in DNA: TGTGCCAGCAGCCCCGGGGCGGGACGAAACTACCAACTAGTGTCCTACAATGAGCAGTTCTTC. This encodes CASSPGAGRNYQLVSYNEQFF.

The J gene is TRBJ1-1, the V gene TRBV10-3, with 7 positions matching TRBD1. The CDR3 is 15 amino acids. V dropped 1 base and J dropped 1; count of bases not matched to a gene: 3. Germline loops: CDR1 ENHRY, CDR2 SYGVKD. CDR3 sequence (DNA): TGTGCCATCAGTGAGTTGACAGGGAAGAACACTGAAGCTTTCTTT. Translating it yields CAISELTGKNTEAFF.

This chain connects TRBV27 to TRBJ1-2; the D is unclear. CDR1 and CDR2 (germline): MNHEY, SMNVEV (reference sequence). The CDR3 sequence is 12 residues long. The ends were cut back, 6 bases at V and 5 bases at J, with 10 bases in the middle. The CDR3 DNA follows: TGTGCCAGCAGCGCCTGGGGTTATGGCTACACCTTC. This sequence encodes CASSAWGYGYTF.

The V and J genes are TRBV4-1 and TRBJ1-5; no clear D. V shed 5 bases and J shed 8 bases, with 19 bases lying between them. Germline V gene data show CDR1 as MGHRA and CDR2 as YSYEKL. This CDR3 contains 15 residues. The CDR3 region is CASSYFTLPGEPQHF. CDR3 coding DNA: TGCGCCAGCAGCTATTTCACACTGCCCGGGGAGCCCCAGCATTTT.

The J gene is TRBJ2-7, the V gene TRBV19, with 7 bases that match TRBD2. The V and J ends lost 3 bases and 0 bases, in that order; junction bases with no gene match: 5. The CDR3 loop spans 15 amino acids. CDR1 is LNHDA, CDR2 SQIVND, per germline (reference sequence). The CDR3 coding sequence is TGTGCCAGTAGTATCTACGGGGGGAGCTCCTACGAGCAGTACTTC. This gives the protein CASSIYGGSSYEQYF.

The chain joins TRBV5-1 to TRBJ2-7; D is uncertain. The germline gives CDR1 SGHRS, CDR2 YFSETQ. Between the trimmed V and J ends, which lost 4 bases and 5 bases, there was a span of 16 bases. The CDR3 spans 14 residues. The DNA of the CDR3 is TGCGCCAGCAGCCCCTCAGCAGTCATGGACGAGCAGTACTTC. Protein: CASSPSAVMDEQYF.

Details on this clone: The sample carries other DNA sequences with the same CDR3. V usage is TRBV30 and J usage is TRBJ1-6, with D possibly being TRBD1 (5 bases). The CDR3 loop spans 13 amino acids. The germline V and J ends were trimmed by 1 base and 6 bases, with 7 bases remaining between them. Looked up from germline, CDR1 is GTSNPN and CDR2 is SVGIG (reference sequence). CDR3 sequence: CAWSGGGNSPLHF. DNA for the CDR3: TGTGCCTGGAGTGGGGGGGGTAATTCACCCCTCCACTTT.

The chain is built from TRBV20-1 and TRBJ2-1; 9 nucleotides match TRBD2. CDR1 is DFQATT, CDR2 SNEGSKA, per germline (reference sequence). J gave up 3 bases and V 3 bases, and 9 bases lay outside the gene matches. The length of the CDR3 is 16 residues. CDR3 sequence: CSASASGETLYNEQFF. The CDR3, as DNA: TGCAGTGCTAGTGCTAGCGGGGAAACACTCTACAATGAGCAGTTCTTC.

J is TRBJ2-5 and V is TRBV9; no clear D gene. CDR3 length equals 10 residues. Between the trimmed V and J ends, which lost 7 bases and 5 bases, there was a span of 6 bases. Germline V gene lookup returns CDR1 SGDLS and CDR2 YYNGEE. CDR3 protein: CASGQETQYF. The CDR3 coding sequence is TGTGCCAGCGGGCAGGAGACCCAGTACTTC.

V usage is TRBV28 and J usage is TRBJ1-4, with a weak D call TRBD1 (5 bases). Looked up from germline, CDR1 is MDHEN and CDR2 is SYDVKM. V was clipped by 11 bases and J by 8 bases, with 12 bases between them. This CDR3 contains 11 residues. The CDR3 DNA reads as TGTGCCGGAGGGCACAGGGAAAAACTGTTTTTT. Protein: CAGGHREKLFF.

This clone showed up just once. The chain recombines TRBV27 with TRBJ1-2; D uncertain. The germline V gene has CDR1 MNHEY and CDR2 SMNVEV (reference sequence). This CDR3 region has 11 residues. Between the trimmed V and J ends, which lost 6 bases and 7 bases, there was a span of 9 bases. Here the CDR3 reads CASRPKVGYTF. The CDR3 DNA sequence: TGTGCCAGCAGACCTAAGGTTGGCTACACCTTC.

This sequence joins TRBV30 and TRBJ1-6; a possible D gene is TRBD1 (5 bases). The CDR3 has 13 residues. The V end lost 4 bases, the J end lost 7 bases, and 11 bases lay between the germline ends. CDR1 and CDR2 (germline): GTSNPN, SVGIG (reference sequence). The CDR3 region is CAWKGQGNSPLHF. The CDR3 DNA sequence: TGTGCCTGGAAAGGTCAGGGAAATTCACCCCTCCACTTT.

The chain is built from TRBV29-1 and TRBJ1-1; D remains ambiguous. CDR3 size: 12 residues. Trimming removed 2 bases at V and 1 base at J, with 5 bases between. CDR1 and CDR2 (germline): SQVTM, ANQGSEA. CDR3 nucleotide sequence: TGCAGCGTTGAATCGGCGAACACTGAAGCTTTCTTT. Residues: CSVESANTEAFF.

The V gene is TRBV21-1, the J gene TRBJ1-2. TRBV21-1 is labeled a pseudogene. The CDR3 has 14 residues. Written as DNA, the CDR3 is TGTGCCAGCAGCAATTATGTCATTAACTATGGCTACACCTTC. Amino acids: CASSNYVINYGYTF.

The DNA for the CDR3 is TGTGCCAGCACAGGGGCTCAAACCTCGAACACTGAAGCTTTCTTT. Protein product: CASTGAQTSNTEAFF. The V and J genes are TRBV6-4 and TRBJ1-1; TRBD1 might be the D (6 bases). Trimming cost V 7 bases and J 1 base, with 16 bases left between them. Germline lookup yields CDR1 MRHNA and CDR2 SNTAGT. There are 15 residues in the CDR3.